The T cell receptor beta chain described here comes from a study of T-cell reconstitution after alpha-beta-depleted transplantation in children. Points from the study as a whole: High day-60 TCRbeta diversity in some patients came from surviving recipient T cells and thymic progenitors. From newly produced T cells came most of the T-cell counts and diversity one year after transplant. Several hundred expanded graft clones reportedly supplied alpha-beta T cells about two months after transplant.

Preparation of the TCRbeta library involved a method that used unique molecular identifiers. Each CDR3 protein gets one entry after TCRdb re-called the PCR reads with MiXCR. Among hundreds of thousands of distinct CDR3 sequences listed, just under 8.5% were seen once. Ten or more counts support this clonotype. Its antigen is currently unknown. Germline V gives CDR1 MNHEY, CDR2 SMNVEV (reference sequence). CDR3 length: 16 residues. The V end lost 5 bases, the J end lost 0 bases, and 16 bases lay between the germline ends. The chain combines TRBV27 with TRBJ1-2; no clear D gene. This TCR was recovered from a male patient between 10 and 17 years old who had a stem cell transplant for acute lymphoblastic leukemia, so the T cells may come from the graft donor. The material was PBMCs, mostly from graft donor cells, obtained 180 days after TCRalphabeta/CD19-depleted stem cell transplant. The CDR3 loop reads CASSPHRRDPNYGYTF. CDR3 coding DNA: TGTGCCAGCAGTCCACACCGAAGAGACCCTAACTATGGCTACACCTTC.